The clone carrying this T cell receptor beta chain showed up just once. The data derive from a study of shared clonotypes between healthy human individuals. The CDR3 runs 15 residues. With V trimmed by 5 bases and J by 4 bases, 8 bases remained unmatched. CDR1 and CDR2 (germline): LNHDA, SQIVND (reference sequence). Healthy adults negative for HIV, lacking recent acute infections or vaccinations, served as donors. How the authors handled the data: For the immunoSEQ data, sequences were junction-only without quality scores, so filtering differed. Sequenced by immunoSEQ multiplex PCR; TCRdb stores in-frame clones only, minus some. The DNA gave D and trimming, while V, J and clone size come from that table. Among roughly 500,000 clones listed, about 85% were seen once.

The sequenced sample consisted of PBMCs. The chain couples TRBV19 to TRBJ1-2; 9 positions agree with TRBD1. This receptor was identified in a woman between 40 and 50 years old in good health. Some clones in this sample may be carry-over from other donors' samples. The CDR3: CASSQQQGAGYGYTF. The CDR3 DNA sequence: TGTGCCAGTAGTCAACAACAGGGGGCCGGCTATGGCTACACCTTC.